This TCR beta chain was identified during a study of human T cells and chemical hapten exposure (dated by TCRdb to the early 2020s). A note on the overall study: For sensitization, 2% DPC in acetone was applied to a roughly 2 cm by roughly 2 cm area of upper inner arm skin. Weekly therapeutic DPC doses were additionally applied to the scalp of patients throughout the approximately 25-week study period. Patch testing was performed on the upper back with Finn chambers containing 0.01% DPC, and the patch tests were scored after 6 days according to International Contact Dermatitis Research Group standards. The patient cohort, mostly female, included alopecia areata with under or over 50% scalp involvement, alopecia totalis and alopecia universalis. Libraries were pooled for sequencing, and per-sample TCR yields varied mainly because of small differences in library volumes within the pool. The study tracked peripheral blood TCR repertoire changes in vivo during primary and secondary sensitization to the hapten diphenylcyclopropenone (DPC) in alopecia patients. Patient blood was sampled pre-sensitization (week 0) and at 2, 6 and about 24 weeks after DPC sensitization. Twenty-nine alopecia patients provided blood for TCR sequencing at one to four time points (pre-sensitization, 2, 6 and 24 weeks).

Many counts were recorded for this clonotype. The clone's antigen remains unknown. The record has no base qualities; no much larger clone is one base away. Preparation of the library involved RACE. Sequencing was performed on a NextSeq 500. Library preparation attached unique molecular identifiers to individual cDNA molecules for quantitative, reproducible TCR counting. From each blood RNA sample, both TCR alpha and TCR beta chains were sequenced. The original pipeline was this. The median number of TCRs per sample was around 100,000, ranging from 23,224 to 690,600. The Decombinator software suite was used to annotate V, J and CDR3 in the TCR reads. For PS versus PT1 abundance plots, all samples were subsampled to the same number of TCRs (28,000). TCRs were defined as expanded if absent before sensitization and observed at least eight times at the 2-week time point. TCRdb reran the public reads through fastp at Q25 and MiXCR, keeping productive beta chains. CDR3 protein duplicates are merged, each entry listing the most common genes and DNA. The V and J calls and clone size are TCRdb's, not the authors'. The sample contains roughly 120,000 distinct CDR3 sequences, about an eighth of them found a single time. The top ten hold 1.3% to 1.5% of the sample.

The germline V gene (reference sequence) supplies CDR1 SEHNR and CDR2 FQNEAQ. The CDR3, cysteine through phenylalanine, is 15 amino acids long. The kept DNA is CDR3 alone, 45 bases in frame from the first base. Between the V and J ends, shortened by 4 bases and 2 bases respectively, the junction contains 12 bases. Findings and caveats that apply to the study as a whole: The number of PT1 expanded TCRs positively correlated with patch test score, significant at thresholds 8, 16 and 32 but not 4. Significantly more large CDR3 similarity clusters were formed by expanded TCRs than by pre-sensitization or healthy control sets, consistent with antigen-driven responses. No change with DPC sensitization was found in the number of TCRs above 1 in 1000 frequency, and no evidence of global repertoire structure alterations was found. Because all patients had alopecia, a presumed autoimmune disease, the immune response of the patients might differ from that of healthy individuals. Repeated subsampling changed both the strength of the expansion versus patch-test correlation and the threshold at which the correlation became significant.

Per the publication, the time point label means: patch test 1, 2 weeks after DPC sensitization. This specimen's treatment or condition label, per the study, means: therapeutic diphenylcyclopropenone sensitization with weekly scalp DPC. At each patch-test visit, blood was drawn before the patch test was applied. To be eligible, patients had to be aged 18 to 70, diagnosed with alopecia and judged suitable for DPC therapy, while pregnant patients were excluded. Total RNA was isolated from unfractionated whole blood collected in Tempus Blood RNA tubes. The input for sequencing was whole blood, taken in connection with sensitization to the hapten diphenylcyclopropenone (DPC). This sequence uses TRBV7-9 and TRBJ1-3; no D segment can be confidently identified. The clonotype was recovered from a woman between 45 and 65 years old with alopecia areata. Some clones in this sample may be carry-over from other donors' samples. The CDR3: CASSSRLGPGNTIYF. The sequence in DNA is TGTGCCAGCAGCTCAAGACTTGGGCCTGGAAACACCATATATTTT.